The clone carrying this T cell receptor (beta chain) appeared a single time. Its antigen remains unknown. The data stem from a study of T cells in localized non-small cell lung cancer. Study results and limitations: Adjacent lung held a median 57 of the top 100 tumor clones. A single tumor region was sequenced, leaving heterogeneity possible. Tumor trailed uninvolved adjacent lung in T cell clonality, which peaked there. Higher adjacent-lung clonality was associated with shorter survival.

This CDR3 spans 14 amino acids. V dropped 0 bases and J dropped 8 bases, with 14 bases sitting between them. Germline CDR1 reads SGHRS; CDR2 reads YFSETQ. Profiled with immunoSEQ multiplex PCR; TCRdb holds only in-frame clones, not every one. The data show 2,500 to 3,500 clones, with less than 30% seen just once and about 13% held by the top ten. The chain carries TRBV5-1 and TRBJ1-2; a weak D match, TRBD1 (5 bases). Here the sequenced sample was normal lung tissue next to the tumor, taken before any cancer treatment. This receptor was identified in a male donor at least 60 years old with stage II lung adenocarcinoma. CDR3 residues: CASSLGGLALGYTF. CDR3 DNA sequence: TGCGCCAGCAGCTTGGGGGGACTGGCCCTGGGCTACACCTTC.